A selection of T cell receptor beta chains follows, all from one sample in a study of T cells in Graves' hyperthyroidism and ophthalmopathy. TCRdb reanalysed the multiplex PCR reads using MiXCR and keeps one entry per CDR3 protein. The sample includes some 270,000 distinct CDR3 sequences, approximately 23% seen only once; the top ten take about 40%. Sequenced material: blood. The origin of the receptors is a middle-aged woman with Graves' ophthalmopathy. CDR3s include the opening cysteine and the closing phenylalanine or tryptophan. Fields, in order: D gene, J gene, V gene, clone size, CDR3 DNA, CDR3 protein. The D gene is left open where the match is weak. Where a row states a size, it is once, few, many or the class of an expanded clone; other rows omit it.

>TRBD1|TRBJ2-4|TRBV20-1|many
TGCAGTGCTAAGGGACAGGGGTTTAACGACAAAAACATTCAGTACTTC
CSAKGQGFNDKNIQYF
>NA|TRBJ2-5|TRBV30|few
TGTGCCTGGAGTGTTTCTCACCAAGAGACCCAGTACTTC
CAWSVSHQETQYF
>TRBD1|TRBJ1-2|TRBV20-1|NA
TGCAGTGCTGGCCAGGGGGTTAGTGGCTACACCTTC
CSAGQGVSGYTF
>NA|TRBJ1-1|TRBV29-1|many
TGCAGCGTTGAACTGGGGTCGGGGACTGAAGCTTTCTTT
CSVELGSGTEAFF
>NA|TRBJ2-7|TRBV6-5|NA
TGTGCCAGCAGTTCATTCCTCCCCTACGAGCAGTACTTC
CASSSFLPYEQYF
>NA|TRBJ1-2|TRBV28|many
TGTGCCAGCGGAATCCAAGGGGGCTATGGCTACACCTTC
CASGIQGGYGYTF
>NA|TRBJ2-7|TRBV15|many
TGTGCCACCAGCAGAGATGTGGGGTGGTACGAGCAGTACTTC
CATSRDVGWYEQYF
>NA|TRBJ1-5|TRBV6-5|NA
TGTGCCAGCAGTTACATGAATCAGCCCCAGCATTTT
CASSYMNQPQHF
>NA|TRBJ2-4|TRBV11-2|NA
TGTGCCTGCAGCCCGAAGACCAGGACTACTTCCATTCAGTACTTC
CACSPKTRTTSIQYF
>NA|TRBJ1-6|TRBV5-1|many
TGCGCCAGCAGCTCGGGACGGGGGAATTCACCCCTCCACTTT
CASSSGRGNSPLHF
>NA|TRBJ1-2|TRBV11-1|many
TGTGCCAGCAGCTCAAAGGGGGTTGGGACTAACTATGGCTACACCTTC
CASSSKGVGTNYGYTF
>TRBD1|TRBJ1-1|TRBV30|few
TGTGCCTGGAGACGGACAGGGGCAACTGAAGCTTTCTTT
CAWRRTGATEAFF
>TRBD1|TRBJ2-2|TRBV6-1|NA
TGTGCCAGCAGTCCTGGTTGGACAGGGGACACCGGGGAGCTGTTTTTT
CASSPGWTGDTGELFF
>TRBD2|TRBJ2-5|TRBV20-1|many
TGCAGTGCCGAGGGACTAGCAGAAGAGACCCAGTACTTC
CSAEGLAEETQYF
>NA|TRBJ1-6|TRBV20-1|NA
TGCAGTGCTAGAGAGTCGTCCGATTATAATTCACCCCTCCACTTT
CSARESSDYNSPLHF
>NA|TRBJ1-2|TRBV6-5|few
TGTGCCAGCAGTTACGGTCGGCTCTATGGCTACACCTTC
CASSYGRLYGYTF
>NA|TRBJ2-5|TRBV2|many
TGTGCCAGCCATAGGGGGGCCACGTACCAAGAGACCCAGTACTTC
CASHRGATYQETQYF